These 13 T cell receptor beta chains share one sample of origin, sequenced in a study of blood T cells in healthy people across ages. Primers used in a second PCR of about 7 to 11 cycles were a sample-barcoded 5' primer and a J-beta primer mix. TCRdb passed the 5' RACE reads through MiXCR, listing each CDR3 protein once. The table has 1.4 million or so distinct CDR3 sequences, approximately 39% seen once. The sequenced sample was blood. These receptors were taken from a woman in her late teens or twenties in good health.

The chain links TRBV5-1 to TRBJ2-3, with D perhaps matching TRBD2 (6 bases). Trimming took 0 bases from V and 2 from J, leaving 13 bases between them. The CDR3 is 16 residues long. Germline CDR1 SGHRS, CDR2 YFSETQ. CDR3 sequence reads: CASSLVGGEITDTQYF. CDR3 coding DNA: TGCGCCAGCAGCTTGGTGGGGGGAGAGATCACAGATACGCAGTATTTT.

Only a few counts were recorded for this clonotype. The chain carries TRBV15 and TRBJ1-1, with D perhaps matching TRBD1 (5 bases). The CDR3 has 15 amino acids. V was trimmed by 10 bases and J by 2 bases, leaving 20 bases between them. Germline CDR1 LNHNV, CDR2 YYDKDF (reference sequence). The CDR3 reads CAIQRGGRGNTEAFF. The CDR3 DNA reads as TGTGCCATACAAAGGGGCGGCCGGGGAAACACTGAAGCTTTCTTT.

The chain combines TRBV28 with TRBJ2-5; 7 nucleotides align to TRBD1. Trimming removed 8 bases from V and 3 bases from J; junction bases left unmatched: 12. CDR1 is MDHEN, CDR2 SYDVKM, per germline. The CDR3 is made up of 15 amino acids. CDR3 in DNA: TGTGCCAGCGAAAGTGACAGGGTGCGAGAAGAGACCCAGTACTTC. Translation gives CASESDRVREETQYF.

This chain uses TRBV5-1 with TRBJ1-2; 7 nucleotides match TRBD1. The V gene's germline CDR1 is SGHRS and CDR2 YFSETQ. Germline trimming cut 0 bases from V and 7 bases from J; bases unmatched to any gene: 9. This CDR3 has 15 residues. CDR3 bases: TGCGCCAGCAGCTTGGGGGACAGATCCACTAGTGGCTACACCTTC. It translates to CASSLGDRSTSGYTF.

A single count supports this clonotype. The chain recombines TRBV28 with TRBJ1-1; TRBD1 might be the D (5 bases). Trimming removed 7 bases from V and 8 bases from J, with 14 bases in between. There are 12 residues in the CDR3. In germline, CDR1 is MDHEN, CDR2 SYDVKM. CDR3: CASMWGSGEAFF. The DNA for the CDR3 is TGTGCCAGCATGTGGGGGTCGGGGGAAGCTTTCTTT. Filled out from reference TRBV28 and TRBJ1-1, the complete variable domain reads DVKVTQSSRYLVKRTGEKVFLECVQDMDHENMFWYRQDPGLGLRLIYFSYDVKMKEKGDIPEGYSVSREKKERFSLILESASTNQTSMYLCASMWGSGEAFFGQGTRLTVV.

This clonotype has more than one count but fewer than ten. The genes are TRBV4-1 and TRBJ2-1; D gene ambiguous. CDR1 MGHRA and CDR2 YSYEKL come from the germline V gene. There are 14 residues in the CDR3. V was clipped by 0 bases and J by 5 bases, with 8 bases between them. CDR3 coding DNA: TGCGCCAGCAGCCAAGACCCACAAGACAATGAGCAGTTCTTC. This codes for CASSQDPQDNEQFF.

In its sample, this clonotype was seen a few times. The chain is built from TRBV6-5 and TRBJ2-7, with a weak D call TRBD1 (5 bases). The V and J ends lost 5 bases and 9 bases respectively, with 17 bases between them. CDR3 length: 13 amino acids. Germline V gene sequence: CDR1 MNHEY, CDR2 SVGAGI. The CDR3 here is CASSADTAVGQYF. CDR3 DNA sequence: TGTGCCAGCAGTGCGGACACGGCGGTTGGGCAGTACTTC.

This rearrangement joins TRBV4-3 to TRBJ2-7; D is perhaps TRBD2 (5 bases). CDR3 length: 14 residues. In germline, CDR1 is LGHNA, CDR2 YSLEER. V lost 1 base to trimming and J lost 1 base, with 8 bases between them. CDR3 in amino acids: CASSQVSESYEQYF. The CDR3 region has the DNA TGCGCCAGCAGCCAAGTTAGCGAATCCTACGAGCAGTACTTC.

Only a few counts were recorded for this clonotype. The CDR3 is CASSLSGETQFF. CDR3 sequence (DNA): TGTGCCAGCAGCTTAAGTGGGGAGACCCAGTTCTTC. The gene calls are TRBV7-2 and TRBJ2-1, with D possibly TRBD2 on 5 matching bases. The germline gives CDR1 SGHTA, CDR2 FQGNSA. The ends were cut back, 2 bases at V and 13 bases at J, with 12 bases in the middle. The CDR3 contains 12 residues.

The chain uses TRBV5-1 and TRBJ1-2, with 7 bases fitting TRBD1. V lost 0 bases, J lost 8 bases, and 7 bases stayed unmatched. The CDR3 runs 14 residues. Germline loops: CDR1 SGHRS, CDR2 YFSETQ. CDR3 residues: CASSLGVGTDGYTF. The DNA of the CDR3 is TGCGCCAGCAGCTTGGGCGTAGGGACAGACGGCTACACCTTC.

The CDR3 is CASRASGIFTYEQYF. CDR3 DNA sequence: TGTGCCAGCAGGGCTAGCGGCATCTTTACCTACGAGCAGTACTTC. The chain employs TRBV6-5 and TRBJ2-7, with 7 bases aligning to TRBD2. The germline V gene has CDR1 MNHEY and CDR2 SVGAGI. The V segment lost 6 bases and the J segment 2 bases; nucleotides outside the gene matches: 10. The CDR3 extends over 15 amino acids.

V is TRBV29-1 and J is TRBJ1-4, with no clear D. V shed 4 bases and J shed 4 bases, with 10 bases lying between them. Germline V gives CDR1 SQVTM, CDR2 ANQGSEA. The CDR3 sequence is 13 residues long. The CDR3 DNA sequence: TGCAGCGTTGGGCAGGTTAATAATGAAAAACTGTTTTTT. It specifies CSVGQVNNEKLFF.

This clonotype came up a few times. V and J are TRBV5-1 and TRBJ2-1, with 9 bases fitting TRBD1. The CDR3 length is 15 residues. Looked up from germline, CDR1 is SGHRS and CDR2 is YFSETQ. V lost 4 bases, J lost 1 base, and 3 bases stayed unmatched. CDR3 loop: CASSRTGASYNEQFF. DNA of the CDR3: TGCGCCAGCAGCAGGACAGGGGCATCCTACAATGAGCAGTTCTTC.